A single TCR beta chain is shown here with its context. This sample was included in a study of cytomegalovirus exposure and HLA in healthy donors. Study-wide context: As released early, the data held 70 million to 95 million unique TCRs from HLA-typed donors.

PCR amplification relied on 60 Vbeta primers (plus 13 Jbeta primers). Sequenced by immunoSEQ multiplex PCR; TCRdb stores in-frame clones only, minus some. The sample shows around 200,000 clones, approximately 84% of them seen only once. Germline-derived CDR1 and CDR2 are LNHNV and YYDKDF (reference sequence). V gave up 5 bases and J gave up 4 bases, with 14 bases separating them. The CDR3 is 15 amino acids. The receptor's source is a woman aged 40-49 years in good health and CMV-seronegative. The J gene is TRBJ2-2, the V gene TRBV15, with D perhaps TRBD2 (6 bases). Sequenced material: PBMCs. The CDR3 sequence is CATSLAGPGTGELFF. For the CDR3, the DNA is TGTGCCACCAGCCTGGCGGGACCGGGCACCGGGGAGCTGTTTTTT.